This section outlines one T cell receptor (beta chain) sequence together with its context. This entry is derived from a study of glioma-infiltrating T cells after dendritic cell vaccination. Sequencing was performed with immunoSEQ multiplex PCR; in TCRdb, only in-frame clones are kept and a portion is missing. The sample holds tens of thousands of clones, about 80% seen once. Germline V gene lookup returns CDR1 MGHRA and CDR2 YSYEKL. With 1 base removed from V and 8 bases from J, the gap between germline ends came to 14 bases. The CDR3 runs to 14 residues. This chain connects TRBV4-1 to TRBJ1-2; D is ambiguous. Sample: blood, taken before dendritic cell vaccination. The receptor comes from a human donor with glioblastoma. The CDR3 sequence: CASSQAYLEWGYTF. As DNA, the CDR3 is TGCGCCAGCAGCCAAGCTTATCTCGAGTGGGGCTACACCTTC.